The clone carrying this T cell receptor beta chain was counted a few times. Trimming removed 2 bases from V and 6 bases from J, with 9 bases in between. Germline values: CDR1 SGHDT, CDR2 YYEEEE. This CDR3 is 12 amino acids long. This sample was taken from a study of cytotoxic CD8 clonotypes in ibrutinib-treated CLL. On the study more broadly: Investigators reported roughly 24 partial and 2 complete responses; after median approximately 74 months, roughly 15 patients remained remitted and about 12 progressed.

The table came from immunoSEQ multiplex PCR; TCRdb's copy has only in-frame clones and leaves some out. The data show about 40,000 clones, less than 85% seen once. Source: PBMCs, taken at disease progression, from a patient treated with ibrutinib. The chain is built from TRBV5-6 and TRBJ2-7, with D maybe TRBD2 (5 bases). The TCR comes from a human donor with chronic lymphocytic leukemia. Here the CDR3 reads CASSFIAREQYF. CDR3 in DNA: TGTGCCAGCAGCTTCATAGCGCGCGAGCAGTACTTC.